These T cell receptor beta chains were read from a single sample in a study of shared clonotypes between healthy human individuals. TCRdb keeps only in-frame clones here, not all; method: immunoSEQ multiplex PCR. Of 2 million to 3 million clones listed, around nine tenths are singletons. The sequenced material came from naive CD4+ T cells sorted from blood. These TCRs come from a man aged 18 to 29 in good health. Each CDR3 is given with its conserved first and last residue. D genes are given only for firm matches. Not every row has a clone size; where given, it reads once, few, many or a size class.

-,TRBV28,-,TRBJ2-7,TGTGCCAGCCTGGGGCAGGGGAGCTACGAGCAGTACTTC,CASLGQGSYEQYF
-,TRBV6-5,TRBD1,TRBJ1-6,TGTGCCAGCAGTTACCTCCAGGGGGATTCACCCCTCCACTTT,CASSYLQGDSPLHF
-,TRBV19,-,TRBJ1-2,TGTGCCAGTAGTATTGACAGTAACTATGGCTACACCTTC,CASSIDSNYGYTF
-,TRBV6-5,-,TRBJ2-3,TGTGCTTCTTACGGAGCCACAGATACGCAGTATTTT,CASYGATDTQYF
-,TRBV29-1,-,TRBJ1-1,TGCAGCGTTGGGAGGGGGAACACTGAAGCTTTCTTT,CSVGRGNTEAFF
-,TRBV19,-,TRBJ1-5,TGTGCCAGTAGACCCAAGGGAGACAGTTATCAGCCCCAGCATTTT,CASRPKGDSYQPQHF
-,TRBV5-1,TRBD2,TRBJ2-1,TGCGCCAGCAGCGCAAGCGGGGGCTCCTACAATGAGCAGTTCTTC,CASSASGGSYNEQFF
-,TRBV10-2,TRBD2,TRBJ2-1,TGCGCCAGCAGTGAAGGGCGGGGGGGATCCTACAATGAGCAGTTCTTC,CASSEGRGGSYNEQFF
-,TRBV19,-,TRBJ1-5,TGTGCCAGTAGTATAGCCCAGAGCAATCAGCCCCAGCATTTT,CASSIAQSNQPQHF
-,TRBV28,-,TRBJ1-3,TGTGCCAGCAGAGGAGGGGATTACTCTGGAAACACCATATATTTT,CASRGGDYSGNTIYF
-,TRBV29-1,-,TRBJ1-4,TGCAGCGTTGACGGGGATACTAATGAAAAACTGTTTTTT,CSVDGDTNEKLFF
-,TRBV20-1,-,TRBJ1-4,TGCAGTGCCCTACAGGGTGGAAAACTGTTTTTT,CSALQGGKLFF
once,TRBV29-1,-,TRBJ2-1,TGCAGCGTTGTAAGTGGTCTCTCCTACAATGAGCAGTTCTTC,CSVVSGLSYNEQFF
-,TRBV5-1,TRBD1,TRBJ2-3,TGCGCCAGCAGCTTGGGACAGGGGGCGTCAGATACGCAGTATTTT,CASSLGQGASDTQYF
-,TRBV7-9,-,TRBJ1-2,TGTGCCAGCAGCCCGGATCCTAGGGTGTCCTACACCTTC,CASSPDPRVSYTF
once,TRBV13,TRBD2,TRBJ2-1,TGTGCCAGCAGCTTGACTAGCCCCACCCTCATCGCCTACAATGAGCAGTTCTTC,CASSLTSPTLIAYNEQFF
-,TRBV10-3,TRBD1,TRBJ2-3,TGTGCCATCGGCACACCCACAGGGGCCTCGACAGATACGCAGTATTTT,CAIGTPTGASTDTQYF
-,TRBV7-9,-,TRBJ1-6,TGTGCCAGCAGCTTGGACAGTTTAAATTCACCCCTCCACTTT,CASSLDSLNSPLHF
-,TRBV28,TRBD1,TRBJ1-5,TGTGCCAGCAAGAGGACAGGGCCCAGCAATCAGCCCCAGCATTTT,CASKRTGPSNQPQHF
-,TRBV5-1,TRBD2,TRBJ2-5,TGCGCCAGCAGCCCGCCGTGGACTAGCGGGGGGGCCGGGACCCAGTACTTC,CASSPPWTSGGAGTQYF
-,TRBV30,TRBD2,TRBJ2-1,TGTGCCTGGAGTGTACAACGGACTAGCGGGCCACTCTCAGTGCAGTTCTTC,CAWSVQRTSGPLSVQFF
-,TRBV5-6,TRBD2,TRBJ2-3,TGTGCCAGCAGCTGGGGGACTAGCGCCCGCACAGATACGCAGTATTTT,CASSWGTSARTDTQYF
-,TRBV18,-,TRBJ2-3,TGTGCCAGCTCCCCAAGGCAGGGTAGCACAGATACGCAGTATTTT,CASSPRQGSTDTQYF
-,TRBV11-2,-,TRBJ1-1,TGTGCCAGCAGCTTATCAGGGGAGGTGAACACTGAAGCTTTCTTT,CASSLSGEVNTEAFF
-,TRBV7-2,TRBD2,TRBJ2-1,TGTGCCAGCAGCCCCGGGGCGCGGGAGATCTCCAATGAGCAGTTCTTC,CASSPGAREISNEQFF
-,TRBV19,-,TRBJ2-5,TGTGCCAGTAGTTTCCATCCCGGGAGAGCGGAGACCCAGTACTTC,CASSFHPGRAETQYF
-,TRBV4-3,-,TRBJ1-1,TGCGCCAGCAGCCAAGAAAGCCGGACTGAAGCTTTCTTT,CASSQESRTEAFF
few,TRBV30,TRBD1,TRBJ1-4,TGTGCCTGGAGTGGGACAGGGTTTGAAAAACTGTTTTTT,CAWSGTGFEKLFF
-,TRBV6-1,-,TRBJ2-5,TGTGCCAGCAGTGAATTCCGTGGCAATTCGTACCAAGAGACCCAGTACTTC,CASSEFRGNSYQETQYF
-,TRBV7-9,-,TRBJ2-6,TGTGCCAGCGTCATCTCTGGGGCCAACGTCCTGACTTTC,CASVISGANVLTF
-,TRBV18,TRBD1,TRBJ2-7,TGTGCCAGCTCACCACCATTCGGACAGGGGGCTGACTACGAGCAGTACTTC,CASSPPFGQGADYEQYF
-,TRBV4-1,-,TRBJ2-1,TGCGCCAGCAGCCAACCCCAGGGGCGGGGGCGACCTTACAATGAGCAGTTCTTC,CASSQPQGRGRPYNEQFF